Shown below are 20 T cell receptor beta chains from a single sample sequenced in a study of blood T cell repertoires in COVID-19. The protocol was immunoSEQ multiplex PCR, while the TCRdb copy is restricted to in-frame clones and leaves out a portion. The sample lists a few hundred thousand clones; around 84% were seen once. Material for sequencing was PBMCs or T cells enriched from blood (not recorded which). The receptor source for this set is a man aged 35 to 55 who had been exposed to COVID-19.

Only a few counts were recorded for this clone. The genes are TRBV14 and TRBJ1-5; TRBD1 agrees at 10 bases. Germline CDR1 SGHDN, CDR2 FVKESK. The length of the CDR3 is 14 residues. With V trimmed by 1 base and J by 9 bases, 3 bases remained unmatched. CDR3 DNA sequence: TGTGCCAGCAGCCAAGGACAGGGGGCTATGCCCCAGCATTTT. This codes for CASSQGQGAMPQHF.

The genes are TRBV6-5 and TRBJ1-3; D uncertain. This CDR3 has 15 residues. CDR1 is MNHEY, CDR2 SVGAGI, per germline. The ends were cut back, 0 bases at V and 7 bases at J, with 13 bases in the middle. The CDR3 DNA follows: TGTGCCAGCAGTTACTCGGGAGGGATTGGGAACACCATATATTTT. Its translation: CASSYSGGIGNTIYF.

The rearrangement uses TRBV7-2 and TRBJ1-1, with unresolved D. The CDR3 covers 15 residues. The ends were cut back, 2 bases at V and 5 bases at J, with 15 bases in the middle. In germline, CDR1 is SGHTA, CDR2 FQGNSA. Written as DNA, the CDR3 is TGTGCCAGCAGCTTACCAATCCGACACACTACTGAAGCTTTCTTT. Translated: CASSLPIRHTTEAFF.

CDR3 in DNA: TGTGCCAGCAGCTGGGGGGAGGGTAGCGGGAATAATGAGCAGTTCTTC. It encodes CASSWGEGSGNNEQFF. The chain is built from TRBV11-3 and TRBJ2-1; 8 nucleotides line up with TRBD2. CDR3 size: 16 residues. CDR1 is SGHNT and CDR2 is YENEEA in the germline V gene. J lost 7 bases, V lost 4 bases, and 12 bases had no gene match.

In its sample, this clone was seen once. The J gene is TRBJ1-4, the V gene TRBV3-1 (or the pseudogene TRBV3-2), with no clear D. This CDR3 has 10 residues. The V gene lost 8 bases and the J gene lost 10 bases, with 8 bases spanning the gap. Germline lookup yields CDR1 LGHDT and CDR2 YNNKEL (reference sequence). CDR3 in amino acids: CASGEGKLFF. Written as DNA, the CDR3 is TGTGCCAGCGGCGAGGGAAAACTGTTTTTT.

This clone has just a few counts. The chain employs TRBV7-3 and TRBJ2-7, with 7 bases that match TRBD2. The CDR3 is 14 residues long. Germline CDR1 SGHTA, CDR2 FQGTGA. J was trimmed by 2 bases and V by 5 bases; bases with no gene match: 6. The CDR3 loop is CASSRGGTTYEQYF. CDR3 DNA sequence: TGTGCCAGCAGCCGCGGGGGAACTACCTACGAGCAGTACTTC.

J is TRBJ2-1 and V is TRBV7-9; D is possibly TRBD2 (6 bases). With 7 bases removed from V and 8 bases from J, the gap between germline ends came to 12 bases. The CDR3 has 12 residues. The germline V gene encodes CDR1 SEHNR and CDR2 FQNEAQ (reference sequence). The CDR3 DNA reads as TGTGCCAGCACCGAGACTAGTTATGAGCAGTTCTTC. Amino acids: CASTETSYEQFF.

This clone has only one observation. The chain combines TRBV24-1 with TRBJ2-2; TRBD2 aligns across 10 bases. The germline gives CDR1 KGHDR, CDR2 SFDVKD. The CDR3 loop spans 17 amino acids. The junction had 3 bases not matched to a gene; V was cut back by 3 bases and J by 0 bases. The CDR3 loop is CATSDGGLATNTGELFF. DNA for the CDR3: TGTGCCACCAGTGATGGGGGACTAGCGACGAACACCGGGGAGCTGTTTTTT.

The chain carries TRBV10-3 and TRBJ2-7, with D perhaps TRBD1 (5 bases). This CDR3 is 14 amino acids long. V was cut by 0 bases and J by 5 bases, with 11 bases left in between. Germline CDR1 is ENHRY and CDR2 is SYGVKD. The CDR3 spells CAISESRGANEQYF. The CDR3 region has the DNA TGTGCCATCAGTGAGTCTAGGGGCGCGAACGAGCAGTACTTC.

CDR3 protein: CASSKEVGPNQPQHF. The CDR3, as DNA: TGTGCCAGCAGCAAAGAAGTCGGTCCGAATCAGCCCCAGCATTTT. The chain is built from TRBV21-1 and TRBJ1-5. TRBV21-1 is flagged as a pseudogene. The CDR3 length is 15 residues.

The rearrangement joins TRBV11-3 to TRBJ2-3, with a weak D call TRBD2 (5 bases). The V end was cut by 0 bases, the J end by 2 bases, with 12 bases between. This CDR3 spans 16 amino acids. Germline assignment: CDR1 SGHNT and CDR2 YENEEA. The CDR3 nucleotides are TGTGCCAGCAGCTTAGAGGCGGGTTGGTCCACAGATACGCAGTATTTT. Translated: CASSLEAGWSTDTQYF. Full variable domain (outside the CDR3, taken from reference TRBV11-3 and TRBJ2-3): EAGVVQSPRYKIIEKKQPVAFWCNPISGHNTLYWYLQNLGQGPELLIRYENEEAVDDSQLPKDRFSAERLKGVDSTLKIQPAELGDSAVYLCASSLEAGWSTDTQYFGPGTRLTVL.

CDR3 nucleotide sequence: TGCAGCGTTGTGGAGCGGGGTACAGATACGCAGTATTTT. Its protein product is CSVVERGTDTQYF. This rearrangement joins TRBV29-1 to TRBJ2-3; TRBD2 agrees at 7 bases. The CDR3 spans 13 residues. The trim removed 4 bases at V and 3 bases at J, leaving 4 bases unmatched. Germline-derived CDR1 and CDR2 are SQVTM and ANQGSEA.

The chain uses TRBV5-4 and TRBJ1-5; D is uncertain. Trimming stripped 5 bases from V and 7 bases from J, with 22 bases between. There are 16 residues in the CDR3. Germline loops: CDR1 SGHNT, CDR2 YYREEE (reference sequence). CDR3: CASSLGGGRGGQPQHF. As DNA, the CDR3 is TGTGCCAGCAGTCTAGGTGGAGGGCGGGGAGGGCAGCCCCAGCATTTT.

The chain is built from TRBV24-1 and TRBJ2-1; TRBD2 aligns across 13 bases. Germline V gives CDR1 KGHDR, CDR2 SFDVKD. CDR3 length: 18 amino acids. The J segment lost 0 bases and the V segment lost 3 bases, leaving 4 bases of the junction unmatched. The CDR3 spells CATSDPTSGRNSYNEQFF. The CDR3 bases are TGTGCCACCAGTGATCCGACTAGCGGGAGGAACTCCTACAATGAGCAGTTCTTC.

This clone was found once. In DNA, the CDR3 is TGTGCCAGCTCACCAGGGACGGGTAGCGGGGCGAGCTCCTACAATGAGCAGTTCTTC. Its translation: CASSPGTGSGASSYNEQFF. The J gene is TRBJ2-1, the V gene TRBV18, with 8 positions matching TRBD2. The ends lost 2 bases at V and 0 bases at J; junction bases unmatched: 12. The CDR3 sequence is 19 residues long. CDR1 and CDR2 from the germline V gene are KGHSH and LQKENI.

The chain links TRBV7-3 to TRBJ2-7; the match to TRBD2 covers 7 bases. This CDR3 is 12 amino acids long. Unmatched junction bases numbered 3, after V lost 3 bases and J lost 7 bases. CDR1 SGHTA and CDR2 FQGTGA come from the germline V gene. The CDR3 protein is CASSFPGGEQYF. The CDR3 coding sequence is TGTGCCAGCAGCTTCCCCGGGGGGGAGCAGTACTTC.

The V call is TRBV7-3, the J call TRBJ2-3, with D unclear. This CDR3 has 13 residues. Germline loops: CDR1 SGHTA, CDR2 FQGTGA. V was clipped by 4 bases and J by 3 bases, with 8 bases between them. CDR3: CASSSLPTDTQYF. The CDR3 DNA reads as TGTGCCAGCAGCTCCCTCCCTACAGATACGCAGTATTTT.

This clone was detected once. V usage is TRBV2 and J usage is TRBJ2-2; 7 nucleotides match TRBD2. Germline-derived CDR1 and CDR2 are SNHLY and FYNNEI. The CDR3 is 16 residues long. Trimming cost V 5 bases and J 4 bases; bases outside gene matches: 10. CDR3 region: CASSRLGLTRTGELFF. The CDR3 DNA reads as TGTGCCAGCAGTCGTTTGGGACTAACCCGCACCGGGGAGCTGTTTTTT.

The chain is built from TRBV5-1 and TRBJ2-7, with D perhaps TRBD1 (5 bases). With 6 bases removed from V and 4 bases from J, the gap between germline ends came to 17 bases. Germline values: CDR1 SGHRS, CDR2 YFSETQ. This CDR3 has 14 amino acids. CDR3 loop: CASTAAVRGYEQYF. The CDR3 DNA follows: TGCGCCAGCACCGCGGCAGTAAGGGGATACGAGCAGTACTTC.

The V and J genes are TRBV7-9 and TRBJ2-1, with D tentatively TRBD2 (6 bases). The germline V and J ends were trimmed by 0 bases and 4 bases, with 7 bases remaining between them. CDR1 is SEHNR, CDR2 FQNEAQ, per germline (reference sequence). This CDR3 spans 14 amino acids. The CDR3 DNA is TGTGCCAGCAGCTTAGCCCGGGGGTACAATGAGCAGTTCTTC. It is translated as CASSLARGYNEQFF.